This is a list of T cell receptor beta chains from one sample in a study of shared clonotypes between healthy human individuals. Using immunoSEQ multiplex PCR, the repertoire was profiled, and TCRdb retains in-frame clones only, with some absent. The table records a few million clones, around 92% of them present only once. Sequencing input: naive CD4+ T cells from PBMCs. Receptor source: a man younger than 35 in good health. Some clones in this sample may be carry-over from other donors' samples. Both conserved end residues are part of each CDR3. Fields, in order: CDR3 DNA, CDR3 protein, D gene, V gene, J gene, clone size. D genes are given only for firm matches. Rows give clone size only sometimes, using once, few, many, or a class for an expanded clone.

TGCGCCAGCAGCTCGACACCTAGCGGGATTAGCACCGGGGAGCTGTTTTTT	CASSSTPSGISTGELFF	TRBD2	TRBV5-1	TRBJ2-2	NA
TGTGCCAGCAGCCGAGGGGCAGGGATTGCAAGCAATCAGCCCCAGCATTTT	CASSRGAGIASNQPQHF	NA	TRBV5-8	TRBJ1-5	NA
TGTGCCAGTAGTATTTTCCGGGGGGAGGAAGAAAAACTGTTTTTT	CASSIFRGEEEKLFF	NA	TRBV19	TRBJ1-4	NA
TGCGCCAGCAGGTCGACAGGGCCGGGAGAGCAGTACTTC	CASRSTGPGEQYF	TRBD1	TRBV5-1	TRBJ2-7	NA
TGCAGCGTTGATTTTGGACAGGGGTTCACAGATACGCAGTATTTT	CSVDFGQGFTDTQYF	TRBD1	TRBV29-1	TRBJ2-3	NA
TGTGCCAGCAGCTTAGGCCGGCGCGACTATGGCTACACCTTC	CASSLGRRDYGYTF	NA	TRBV7-9	TRBJ1-2	NA
TGTGCCAGCAGCCGCCTAGCAGCAGGGGGCTATGGCTACACCTTC	CASSRLAAGGYGYTF	TRBD1	TRBV7-2	TRBJ1-2	NA
TGTGCCAGCAGCTTAGTGGGGACCCTCTCTGGGGCCAACGTCCTGACTTTC	CASSLVGTLSGANVLTF	NA	TRBV11-1	TRBJ2-6	NA
TGTGCCAGCAGTCCCGACCCATTCGGAGGCTACACCTTC	CASSPDPFGGYTF	NA	TRBV2	TRBJ1-2	NA
TGCGCCAGCAACCTGGGCGGGAGAGGCTACAATGAGCAGTTCTTC	CASNLGGRGYNEQFF	TRBD2	TRBV5-1	TRBJ2-1	NA
TGTGCCAGTAGTATACCGGGGCCTGGGGCCAACGTCCTGACTTTC	CASSIPGPGANVLTF	NA	TRBV19	TRBJ2-6	NA
TGTGCCAGCAGCTTCGGCAACTATGGCTACACCTTC	CASSFGNYGYTF	NA	TRBV7-3	TRBJ1-2	NA
TGTGCCAGCAGCTTAGAGGAGGGGACCCAGTACTTC	CASSLEEGTQYF	NA	TRBV7-2	TRBJ2-5	NA
TGTGCCAGTAGTATCGGCAGGGTTGGCAATCAGCCCCAGCATTTT	CASSIGRVGNQPQHF	NA	TRBV19	TRBJ1-5	NA
TGTGCCACCAGCGCCCGGGGGGGAGAGACCCAGTACTTC	CATSARGGETQYF	TRBD2	TRBV15	TRBJ2-5	NA
TGTGCCAGCAGTGACTACACAGATACGCAGTATTTT	CASSDYTDTQYF	NA	TRBV28	TRBJ2-3	NA
TGTGCCAGCAGCCCCAGCGGGACTAACACCGGGGAGCTGTTTTTT	CASSPSGTNTGELFF	TRBD2	TRBV7-2	TRBJ2-2	NA
TGCAGTGCTAGCACTATAAACCCGGTTAACTTC	CSASTINPVNF	NA	TRBV20-1	TRBJ2-5	NA
TGTGCCAGCAGTCCCCCTGATGGCTACACCTTC	CASSPPDGYTF	NA	TRBV28	TRBJ1-2	NA
TGCGCCAGCAGCCAACAAAGGACAGGGCCCTACGAGCAGTACTTC	CASSQQRTGPYEQYF	TRBD1	TRBV4-1	TRBJ2-7	NA
TGTGCCAGCAGAACAGACAGGGGGCGCGAAGATACGCAGTATTTT	CASRTDRGREDTQYF	TRBD1	TRBV6-1	TRBJ2-3	NA
TGTGCCAGCCCAACTGACAGTTTGAACACTGAAGCTTTCTTT	CASPTDSLNTEAFF	NA	TRBV27	TRBJ1-1	NA
TGCGCCAGCAGCTTGTCCTGGCAGGTCAGTAGGTCCTACGAGCAGTACTTC	CASSLSWQVSRSYEQYF	NA	TRBV5-1	TRBJ2-7	NA
TGTGCCAGAGGACAGGCTAGCAATCAGCCCCAGCATTTT	CARGQASNQPQHF	TRBD1	TRBV2	TRBJ1-5	NA
TGTGCCTGGAGTCCGTTGGATCCGGGGGAATATTGGTCGACTAATGAAAAACTGTTTTTT	CAWSPLDPGEYWSTNEKLFF	NA	TRBV30	TRBJ1-4	NA
TGTGCCAGCAGTGAAACAGGGAAAACTGGAAACACCATATATTTT	CASSETGKTGNTIYF	NA	TRBV28	TRBJ1-3	NA
TGTGCCAGTAGTATAGGGGGACTAGCGGGGGCCTACGAGCAGTACTTC	CASSIGGLAGAYEQYF	TRBD2	TRBV19	TRBJ2-7	NA
TGTGCCAGCAGCAAAAGGCTAACCGGGACTACCTACGAGCAGTACTTC	CASSKRLTGTTYEQYF	NA	TRBV21-1	TRBJ2-7	NA
TGTGCCAGCAAGTCCGCCTACGAGCAGTACTTC	CASKSAYEQYF	NA	TRBV5-6	TRBJ2-7	once